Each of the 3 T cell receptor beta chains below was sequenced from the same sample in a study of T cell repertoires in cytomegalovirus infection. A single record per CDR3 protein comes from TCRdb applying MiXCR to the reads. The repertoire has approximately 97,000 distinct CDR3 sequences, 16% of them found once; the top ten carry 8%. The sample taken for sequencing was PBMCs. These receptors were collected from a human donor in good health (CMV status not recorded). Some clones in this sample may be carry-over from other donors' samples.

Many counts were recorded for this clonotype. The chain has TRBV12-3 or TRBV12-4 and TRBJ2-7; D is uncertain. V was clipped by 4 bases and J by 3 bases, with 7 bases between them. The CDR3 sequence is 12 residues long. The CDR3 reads CASSSHFYEQYF. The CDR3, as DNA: TGTGCCAGCAGTTCCCATTTCTACGAGCAGTACTTC.

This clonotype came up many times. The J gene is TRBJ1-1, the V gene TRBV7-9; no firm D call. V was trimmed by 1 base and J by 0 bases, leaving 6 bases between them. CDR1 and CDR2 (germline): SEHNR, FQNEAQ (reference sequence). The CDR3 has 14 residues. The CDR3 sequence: CASSLESMNTEAFF. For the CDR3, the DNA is TGTGCCAGCAGCTTAGAGAGCATGAACACTGAAGCTTTCTTT.

The CDR3 nucleotides read TGTGCCAGCAGTTTGGGTGTGGGACAGGAACAGCCCCAGCATTTT. It translates to CASSLGVGQEQPQHF. The rearrangement links TRBV27 to TRBJ1-5, with 8 bases aligning to TRBD1. CDR3 length: 15 amino acids. Germline CDR1 and CDR2: MNHEY and SMNVEV (reference sequence). The V and J ends lost 3 bases and 7 bases, in that order; junction bases with no gene match: 8.